This TCR beta chain was sequenced in a study of T cells after yellow fever vaccination (dated by TCRdb to 2018 to 2020). A note on the overall study: The SMART-Seq v4 Ultra Low Input RNA kit was used to prepare libraries from fractions with low cell numbers. To follow T-cell clones before and after both primary and booster YFV17D yellow fever vaccination, bulk TCR alpha and beta repertoires underwent longitudinal sequencing. Two healthy male donors made up the cohort, one aged 18 to 30 years and the other aged 30 to 40 years. Blood was drawn at multiple timepoints before and after primary and secondary immunization, with bulk PBMC replicates and cell subsets isolated.

This clonotype came up a few times. Its antigen target is currently unknown. No base quality values were provided; no much bigger clone lies one nucleotide off. General study outcomes and caveats: The secondary T-cell response was found to be weaker but faster than the primary response, with a peak reached on day 5 rather than on day 15. Most clones expanded after primary vaccination (almost 98% of CD4 and roughly 90% of CD8) were re-detected after the booster, suggesting that broad memory maintenance occurred. A small share of clonotypes was detected in both CD4 and CD8 compartments, with the overlap likely arising from convergent recombination. Computational filtering was required because FACS-sorted repertoires could contain abundant contaminating clonotypes from the bulk population. The study included only a couple of donors, which limits how far the findings can be generalized.

The CDR3 contains 14 residues, cysteine and phenylalanine counted. Here the CDR3 DNA is all that survives: 42 bases in frame from base 1. Trimming takes 7 bases from V and 0 bases from J, and the germline ends sit 10 bases apart. The sample's treatment or condition, from its label and the paper: live attenuated yellow fever vaccine strain. A standard Ficoll-Paque protocol was used to isolate PBMCs from peripheral blood. CD4 and CD8 T-cell fractions were isolated with Dynabeads CD4 and CD8 positive selection kits. TriZol was used to extract RNA from bulk PBMCs, from CD4 and CD8 fractions, and from dextramer-positive and dextramer-negative fractions. TCR cDNA was synthesized by 5'RACE template switching, through which a universal primer site and unique molecular identifiers were introduced. cDNA synthesis was primed from both the TCR alpha and TCR beta constant segments. Libraries were amplified in two PCR steps, with sample barcodes and sequencing adapters added in the second step. Sequencing of libraries was done on Illumina HiSeq 2500 (2x100 bp) or NovaSeq (2x150 bp). Concerning the study's data processing: MIGEC handled demultiplexing of reads and collapsing into UMI consensus sequences, while MiXCR performed V(D)J alignment. Using edgeR on replicate PBMC samples, clonotypes were called vaccine-responding if FDR was below 0.01 and the log2 fold change was above 5 up to day 15. CD4 or CD8 identity was assigned to each bulk clonotype according to whether the clonotype was present at higher abundance in the sequenced CD4 repertoire or the sequenced CD8 repertoire. The public reads were reanalyzed by TCRdb: fastp trimming at Q25, MiXCR alignment, in-frame beta chains only. Each CDR3 protein gets just one entry, which takes the most common genes and DNA from the rows behind it. TCRdb's processing, not the authors', yielded these V and J calls. Counted in this sample were 110,000 to 150,000 distinct CDR3 sequences; 5% to 8% of them appeared once. Under 0.7% of the sample is taken by the ten largest.

Recombination linked TRBV12-3 or TRBV12-4 to TRBJ2-4; D gene: possibly TRBD1, on 5 matching bases. The TCR originated in a young man who received the YFV17D yellow fever vaccine. The material was CD4+ T cells sorted from PBMCs, obtained 10 days after the yellow fever booster vaccination. The CDR3: CASNQGLAKNIQYF. In nucleotides, the sequence is TGTGCCAGCAACCAGGGTCTAGCCAAAAACATTCAGTACTTC.